The 13 T cell receptor beta chains listed next were all sequenced from one sample in a study of T cell repertoires in cytomegalovirus infection. TCRdb itself ran the reads through MiXCR, one entry per CDR3 protein. The data hold about 300,000 distinct CDR3 sequences, with around 10% observed a single time. The specimen sequenced was PBMCs. The receptors were sampled from a human donor in good health (CMV status not recorded). Some clones in this sample may be carry-over from other donors' samples.

This clonotype was observed many times. The V and J genes are TRBV7-2 and TRBJ2-3; TRBD2 matches 12 bases. Germline CDR1 and CDR2: SGHTA and FQGNSA. The CDR3 extends over 15 amino acids. The V and J ends lost 6 bases and 2 bases, in that order; junction bases with no gene match: 3. This chain's CDR3 is CASRRTSGVTDTQYF. The DNA for the CDR3 is TGTGCCAGCAGAAGGACTAGCGGGGTCACAGATACGCAGTATTTT.

In this sample, this clonotype turned up many times. V and J are TRBV7-9 and TRBJ1-1; 11 positions match TRBD1. The trim removed 4 bases at V and 8 bases at J, leaving 9 bases unmatched. The germline V gene has CDR1 SEHNR and CDR2 FQNEAQ (reference sequence). The CDR3 extends over 15 amino acids. This CDR3 reads CASSSGQGAVLEAFF. DNA for the CDR3: TGTGCCAGCAGCTCTGGACAGGGGGCGGTATTGGAAGCTTTCTTT.

This clonotype came up a few times. V is TRBV5-8 and J is TRBJ2-5; 7 positions agree with TRBD1. This CDR3 region has 16 residues. In germline, CDR1 is SGHTS, CDR2 YDEGEE. V gave up 5 bases and J gave up 5 bases; unmatched junction bases: 15. CDR3 in amino acids: CASSPGSGTEGETQYF. DNA for the CDR3: TGTGCCAGCAGTCCGGGCTCCGGGACAGAGGGGGAGACCCAGTACTTC.

About this clonotype: This may stem from a read error, because a much larger clone lies one nucleotide away. V gene TRBV7-8 combines with J gene TRBJ1-2, with 9 bases aligning to TRBD1. Germline trimming cut 5 bases from V and 4 bases from J; bases unmatched to any gene: 11. Germline CDR1 reads SGHVS; CDR2 reads FQNEAQ. The CDR3 length is 16 residues. The CDR3 bases are TGTGCCAGCAGCCCTACGGGGACAGGGATTGCCTATGGCTACACCTTC. Translation gives CASSPTGTGIAYGYTF.

This clonotype has more than one count but fewer than ten. The chain employs TRBV20-1 and TRBJ1-2, with D perhaps matching TRBD1 (5 bases). This CDR3 is 11 amino acids long. Trimming stripped 3 bases from V and 8 bases from J, with 10 bases between. From germline, CDR1 is DFQATT and CDR2 SNEGSKA (reference sequence). The CDR3 protein is CSARTRDGYTF. CDR3 coding DNA: TGCAGTGCTAGGACGAGGGACGGCTACACCTTC.

This clonotype was counted ten times or more. V is TRBV12-3 or TRBV12-4 and J is TRBJ2-5, with no clear D. The V end was cut by 3 bases, the J end by 3 bases, with 11 bases between. The CDR3 totals 14 residues. The CDR3 sequence: CASSFGRAKETQYF. The CDR3 DNA reads as TGTGCCAGCAGTTTCGGCCGGGCAAAAGAGACCCAGTACTTC.

This clonotype was counted at least ten times. The chain recombines TRBV7-9 with TRBJ2-1; a possible D gene is TRBD1 (5 bases). Trimming took 3 bases from V and 7 from J, leaving 16 bases between them. The CDR3 runs 15 residues. CDR1 SEHNR and CDR2 FQNEAQ come from the germline V gene (reference sequence). CDR3 loop: CASSLPRTSGNEQFF. Written as DNA, the CDR3 is TGTGCCAGCAGCTTGCCCCGGACAAGTGGGAATGAGCAGTTCTTC.

This clonotype showed up many times. The chain links TRBV12-3 or TRBV12-4 to TRBJ2-7, with a tentative D call TRBD2 (6 bases). CDR3 length: 12 amino acids. Trimming left V 7 bases short and J 5 bases short, with 12 bases between. CDR3 DNA sequence: TGTGCCAGCACCCTTGGAGGGAACGAGCAGTACTTC. This gives the protein CASTLGGNEQYF.

This clonotype was detected many times. The rearrangement uses TRBV7-2 and TRBJ1-2; no reliable D call. The CDR3 covers 16 residues. V lost 6 bases and J lost 5, with 22 bases in between. Germline V gene sequence: CDR1 SGHTA, CDR2 FQGNSA. Here the CDR3 DNA reads TGTGCCAGCAGTCGAGTCGGGCGGAGTGGGTCTTATGGCTACACCTTC. Translating it yields CASSRVGRSGSYGYTF.

This clonotype occurred many times. This sequence joins TRBV6-5 and TRBJ2-1, with 7 bases identical to TRBD1. V gave up 2 bases and J gave up 3 bases; unmatched junction bases: 4. Per the germline V gene, CDR1 is MNHEY and CDR2 is SVGAGI. This CDR3 contains 15 residues. In nucleotides, the CDR3 is TGTGCCAGCAGTTACCAAGACAGGGTCTACAATGAGCAGTTCTTC. It yields the protein CASSYQDRVYNEQFF.

This clonotype was seen ten or more times. The rearrangement links TRBV25-1 to TRBJ2-1; D might be TRBD2 (6 bases). This CDR3 is 15 amino acids long. Germline CDR1 and CDR2: MGHDK and SYGVNS. Between the trimmed V and J ends, which lost 6 bases and 1 base, there was a span of 13 bases. This CDR3 is CASRPGDWSYNEQFF. For the CDR3, the DNA is TGTGCCAGCAGACCGGGGGATTGGTCCTACAATGAGCAGTTCTTC.

This clonotype was picked up many times. This chain connects TRBV2 to TRBJ2-7; D remains unclear. CDR1 SNHLY and CDR2 FYNNEI come from the germline V gene. This CDR3 contains 13 residues. The CDR3 nucleotides read TGTGTCTTACCCGGACGAACGGGCGACGAGCAGTACGTC. As protein: CVLPGRTGDEQYV.

This clonotype was counted ten times or more. The chain recombines TRBV7-2 with TRBJ2-2, with 9 bases aligning to TRBD2. Germline loops: CDR1 SGHTA, CDR2 FQGNSA. The V and J ends lost 5 bases and 3 bases, in that order; junction bases with no gene match: 10. This CDR3 spans 17 amino acids. The CDR3 coding sequence is TGTGCCAGCAGCGGCTTCGGCGGGGGGGCTCACACCGGGGAGCTGTTTTTT. This encodes CASSGFGGGAHTGELFF.